The sequence of this T cell receptor beta chain was determined in a study of CD8+ T cells in alopecia areata. Study in general: Patients received oral tofacitinib, 5 to 10 mg twice daily, for moderate-to-severe alopecia areata. Dosing spanned 6 to 18 months on tofacitinib, then 6 months off drug.

After isolation, RNA underwent reverse transcription to generate cDNA as the sequencing template. The data were produced by immunoSEQ multiplex PCR, yet TCRdb's version contains in-frame clones alone and is incomplete. The data contain 150,000 to 200,000 clones, around three fifths of them singletons. The sample's treatment: oral pan-JAK inhibitor, 5-10 mg twice daily. Sorting of PBMCs yielded the CD4+ and CD8+ T cells. J was trimmed by 0 bases and V by 6 bases; bases with no gene match: 4. Germline-derived CDR1 and CDR2 are SQVTM and ANQGSEA. The CDR3 is 14 amino acids. The clonotype originates from a human donor with alopecia areata. The rearrangement links TRBV29-1 to TRBJ2-1; 8 nucleotides agree with TRBD1. This material consisted of CD4+ T cells sorted from blood, taken at week 24, from a patient treated with tofacitinib. CDR3 DNA: TGCAGCGTAAGGACAGGGAGCTCCTACAATGAGCAGTTCTTC. It yields the protein CSVRTGSSYNEQFF.